This TCR beta chain was observed in a study of T cells in Graves' hyperthyroidism and ophthalmopathy. General study points: Ophthalmopathy could be told apart from stable hyperthyroidism with a 13 V-J model. The model made its ophthalmopathy prediction, and onset followed a median approximately six months later.

At least ten counts were recorded for this clonotype. No antigen is known for it. The V segment lost 5 bases and the J segment 5 bases; nucleotides outside the gene matches: 15. In germline, CDR1 is MDHEN, CDR2 SYDVKM. CDR3 length: 16 amino acids. The CDR3 regions of TCR beta were amplified from RNA transcripts. The HTBI primer set was used in a first-round RT-PCR of the TCR CDR3. TCRdb itself ran the multiplex PCR reads through MiXCR, one entry per CDR3 protein. The top ten clones hold roughly 21% of a sample with more than 350,000 distinct CDR3 sequences, around 13% of them seen once. Ophthalmopathy patients all had a Clinical Activity Score of at least 3, a NOSPECS grade of at least 4 and disease under 3 months old. The source of the PBMCs was around 10 ml of fresh peripheral blood.

The specimen was blood. This receptor was identified in a woman in her twenties or thirties with Graves' ophthalmopathy. V gene TRBV28 combines with J gene TRBJ2-7; 7 bases match TRBD2. Written as DNA, the CDR3 is TGTGCCAGCAGTCCTCCCCCGGGGGGAGGGTTTGACGAGCAGTACTTC. Protein product: CASSPPPGGGFDEQYF.